This TCR beta chain is drawn from a study of blood T cell repertoires in COVID-19. Measured with immunoSEQ multiplex PCR; TCRdb has only the in-frame clones, and not every one. The sample has about 57,000 clones; about four fifths are singletons. V was clipped by 6 bases and J by 0 bases; unmatched bases: 4. Germline CDR1 and CDR2: SQVTM and ANQGSEA. This CDR3 has 16 amino acids. Sequencing was carried out using peripheral blood. This chain links TRBV29-1 with TRBJ2-3; 15 bases align to TRBD2. This TCR derives from an older woman with acute or convalescent COVID-19. CDR3 in DNA: TGCAGCGTCTCCGGGACTAGCGGGAGGAGCACAGATACGCAGTATTTT. Encoded protein: CSVSGTSGRSTDTQYF.